These 26 T cell receptor beta chains came from one sample sequenced in a study of blood T cell repertoires in COVID-19. Clones were read by immunoSEQ multiplex PCR, and TCRdb kept only the in-frame ones, dropping some. The table records approximately 110,000 clones, around 78% of them present only once. The sample comprised peripheral blood. The origin of the receptors is a woman aged 55-70 years with acute or convalescent COVID-19.

V gene TRBV19 combines with J gene TRBJ1-2, with a possible D match to TRBD1 (5 bases). This CDR3 has 14 residues. Deletions cut 3 bases from V and 4 bases from J, with 12 bases between. The V gene's germline CDR1 is LNHDA and CDR2 SQIVND (reference sequence). The CDR3 loop reads CASSMMGEVYGYTF. CDR3 DNA sequence: TGTGCCAGTAGTATGATGGGGGAGGTCTATGGCTACACCTTC.

The chain carries TRBV11-3 and TRBJ1-2; D may be TRBD1 (5 bases). This CDR3 comprises 13 residues. Germline V lookup: CDR1 SGHNT, CDR2 YENEEA. Trimming shortened V by 3 bases and J by 4 bases, and 9 bases separated the two germline ends. The CDR3 nucleotides read TGTGCCAGCAGCTTGTTCGGGGGCTATGGCTACACCTTC. This translates into CASSLFGGYGYTF.

The CDR3 nucleotides read TGTGCCAGCAGGCGGACAGTGGAAGCTTTCTTT. This encodes CASRRTVEAFF. This chain links TRBV5-8 with TRBJ1-1, with a tentative D call TRBD1 (6 bases). The ends were cut back, 5 bases at V and 8 bases at J, with 10 bases in the middle. CDR1 and CDR2 from the germline V gene are SGHTS and YDEGEE. The length of the CDR3 is 11 residues.

The table lists this clone with a count of one. V usage is TRBV2 and J usage is TRBJ1-1; 7 nucleotides match TRBD1. CDR1 is SNHLY and CDR2 is FYNNEI in the germline V gene. This CDR3 spans 15 amino acids. The junction had 9 bases not matched to a gene; V was cut back by 7 bases and J by 1 base. This CDR3 reads CASKPRGLGNTEAFF. The DNA of the CDR3 is TGTGCCAGCAAACCTAGGGGGCTGGGGAACACTGAAGCTTTCTTT.

The gene calls are TRBV19 and TRBJ2-3; TRBD1 agrees at 7 bases. The CDR3 contains 13 residues. With V trimmed by 7 bases and J by 2 bases, 3 bases remained unmatched. Germline V gene sequence: CDR1 LNHDA, CDR2 SQIVND (reference sequence). This chain's CDR3 is CASTQGNTDTQYF. In nucleotides, the CDR3 is TGTGCCAGTACACAGGGGAACACAGATACGCAGTATTTT.

The gene calls are TRBV5-1 and TRBJ2-1; 7 bases match TRBD2. Germline V gene lookup returns CDR1 SGHRS and CDR2 YFSETQ. The J segment lost 7 bases and the V segment lost 4 bases, leaving 8 bases of the junction unmatched. CDR3 size: 14 residues. The CDR3 nucleotides are TGCGCCAGCAGCAACACCGGGACTAAAAATGAGCAGTTCTTC. Protein: CASSNTGTKNEQFF.

J is TRBJ1-1 and V is TRBV7-8; 8 bases line up with TRBD1. The trim removed 5 bases at V and 3 bases at J, leaving 2 bases unmatched. The CDR3 is 13 residues long. Germline CDR1 and CDR2: SGHVS and FQNEAQ. CDR3 sequence reads: CASSEDRDTEAFF. DNA of the CDR3: TGTGCCAGCAGCGAGGACAGGGACACTGAAGCTTTCTTT.

The CDR3: CASSIFPKGRSDGYTF. The CDR3 coding sequence is TGTGCCAGTAGTATATTCCCGAAAGGTAGGAGCGATGGCTACACCTTC. The chain joins TRBV19 to TRBJ1-2; D remains ambiguous. Trimming shortened V by 2 bases and J by 6 bases, and 19 bases separated the two germline ends. This CDR3 contains 16 residues. Germline CDR1 and CDR2: LNHDA and SQIVND (reference sequence).

Worth noting for this clone: Other DNA sequences within the sample encode an identical CDR3. The chain links TRBV28 to TRBJ2-7; D is possibly TRBD2 (6 bases). Per germline, CDR1 MDHEN and CDR2 SYDVKM. There are 14 residues in the CDR3. The V gene lost 5 bases and the J gene lost 0 bases, with 11 bases spanning the gap. CDR3 amino acids: CASSAMGLSYEQYF. In nucleotides, the CDR3 is TGTGCCAGCAGTGCCATGGGACTCTCCTACGAGCAGTACTTC.

The gene calls are TRBV19 and TRBJ1-5, with 7 bases aligning to TRBD1. The CDR3 consists of 15 residues. The germline V gene has CDR1 LNHDA and CDR2 SQIVND (reference sequence). The trim removed 6 bases at V and 1 base at J, leaving 6 bases unmatched. The CDR3 nucleotides are TGTGCCAGTAGCCCACAGGGGAACAGCAATCAGCCCCAGCATTTT. Its translation is CASSPQGNSNQPQHF.

This clone was counted between two and nine times. The chain has TRBV30 and TRBJ1-2; TRBD1 might be the D (6 bases). V shed 5 bases and J shed 5 bases, with 12 bases lying between them. From germline, CDR1 is GTSNPN and CDR2 SVGIG (reference sequence). This CDR3 has 12 residues. DNA for the CDR3: TGTGCCTGGGCAGGGGCACCTTATGGCTACACCTTC. This codes for CAWAGAPYGYTF.

The V and J genes are TRBV30 and TRBJ2-1, with D possibly matching TRBD2 (6 bases). The CDR3 has 13 residues. Germline CDR1 and CDR2: GTSNPN and SVGIG (reference sequence). The germline V and J ends were trimmed by 2 bases and 3 bases, with 8 bases remaining between them. The CDR3 sequence is CAWSRTIYNEQFF. CDR3 sequence (DNA): TGTGCCTGGAGTAGGACTATCTACAATGAGCAGTTCTTC.

This clone was recorded once. The chain links TRBV6-5 to TRBJ1-3, with D possibly matching TRBD1 (5 bases). Trimming stripped 6 bases from V and 0 bases from J, with 12 bases between. In germline, CDR1 is MNHEY, CDR2 SVGAGI. The CDR3 contains 15 residues. This chain's CDR3 is CASRYTQGSGNTIYF. CDR3 in DNA: TGTGCCAGCAGATACACGCAGGGCTCTGGAAACACCATATATTTT.

The DNA of the CDR3 is TGTGCCAGCAGTCCCGGGACTCCGAACACCGGGGAGCTGTTTTTT. The encoded protein is CASSPGTPNTGELFF. The rearrangement joins TRBV28 to TRBJ2-2, with a weak D call TRBD2 (6 bases). The germline V and J ends were trimmed by 5 bases and 0 bases, with 10 bases remaining between them. This CDR3 comprises 15 residues. Germline CDR1 is MDHEN and CDR2 is SYDVKM.

This clone was seen only a few times. The chain uses TRBV5-4 and TRBJ1-1, with 8 bases lining up with TRBD1. Germline CDR1 and CDR2: SGHNT and YYREEE (reference sequence). V shed 4 bases and J 4 bases; nucleotides not matched to a gene: 9. The CDR3 sequence is 15 residues long. This CDR3 reads CASSARTGKGTEAFF. DNA of the CDR3: TGTGCCAGCAGCGCCAGGACAGGGAAAGGCACTGAAGCTTTCTTT. Full variable domain (outside the CDR3, taken from reference TRBV5-4 and TRBJ1-1): ETGVTQSPTHLIKTRGQQVTLRCSSQSGHNTVSWYQQALGQGPQFIFQYYREEENGRGNFPPRFSGLQFPNYSSELNVNALELDDSALYLCASSARTGKGTEAFFGQGTRLTVV.

The gene calls are TRBV28 and TRBJ1-1, with 7 nucleotides matching TRBD1. The CDR3 consists of 13 residues. V was clipped by 1 base and J by 11 bases; unmatched bases: 7. Germline V gives CDR1 MDHEN, CDR2 SYDVKM. CDR3 loop: CASSLSDRPRAFF. CDR3 coding DNA: TGTGCCAGCAGTTTATCGGACAGGCCAAGGGCTTTCTTT.

This chain connects TRBV10-3 to TRBJ2-4, with 14 bases aligning to TRBD2. V was clipped by 9 bases and J by 0 bases; unmatched bases: 7. In germline, CDR1 is ENHRY, CDR2 SYGVKD. The CDR3 covers 17 residues. The CDR3 region has the DNA TGTGCCATTCAGACTAGCGGGGGGGTTCTAGCCAAAAACATTCAGTACTTC. Protein sequence: CAIQTSGGVLAKNIQYF.

The rearrangement joins TRBV28 to TRBJ2-3, with D maybe TRBD2 (7 bases). This CDR3 has 15 amino acids. The V gene's germline CDR1 is MDHEN and CDR2 SYDVKM. Trimming pared 8 bases from V and 2 bases from J, leaving 17 bases between. The CDR3 is CASQGRGGNTDTQYF. DNA for the CDR3: TGTGCCAGCCAGGGGAGGGGGGGAAACACAGATACGCAGTATTTT.

The J gene is TRBJ1-5, the V gene TRBV4-3; D gene ambiguous. There are 13 residues in the CDR3. V lost 0 bases, J lost 15 bases, and 15 bases lay in between. The germline gives CDR1 LGHNA, CDR2 YSLEER. CDR3 amino acids: CASSQEGSRPTHF. The DNA of the CDR3 is TGCGCCAGCAGCCAAGAGGGGAGTCGGCCTACGCATTTT.

The V call is TRBV14, the J call TRBJ2-1; 10 nucleotides line up with TRBD2. Germline CDR1 and CDR2: SGHDN and FVKESK. J was trimmed by 0 bases and V by 0 bases; bases with no gene match: 5. CDR3 length: 18 amino acids. The CDR3 loop is CASSQDGLAGDSYNEQFF. CDR3 DNA: TGTGCCAGCAGCCAAGATGGGCTAGCGGGGGACTCCTACAATGAGCAGTTCTTC.

The chain carries TRBV30 and TRBJ1-4, with 8 positions matching TRBD1. This CDR3 is built from 12 residues. The ends lost 7 bases at V and 8 bases at J; junction bases unmatched: 6. CDR1 is GTSNPN and CDR2 is SVGIG in the germline V gene (reference sequence). CDR3 residues: CASDRGREKLFF. In DNA form, the CDR3 reads TGTGCCTCCGACAGGGGTCGGGAAAAACTGTTTTTT.

The J gene is TRBJ1-5, the V gene TRBV4-1; TRBD1 agrees at 7 bases. Looked up from germline, CDR1 is MGHRA and CDR2 is YSYEKL. This CDR3 has 15 amino acids. J lost 3 bases, V lost 0 bases, and 2 bases had no gene match. The CDR3 region has the DNA TGCGCCAGCAGCCAAGAAGACAGGGACAATCAGCCCCAGCATTTT. Protein sequence: CASSQEDRDNQPQHF.

The rearrangement joins TRBV30 to TRBJ1-2; D call uncertain. Trimming took 2 bases from V and 12 from J, leaving 10 bases between them. CDR3 length: 10 residues. CDR1 and CDR2 from the germline V gene are GTSNPN and SVGIG (reference sequence). In nucleotides, the CDR3 is TGTGCCTGGAGTTCAACCCGGGACACCTTC. Translated, it gives CAWSSTRDTF.

This clone was counted at least ten times. CDR3 DNA sequence: TGTGCCAGCAGTTACGACAGTTTCAATGAGCAGTTCTTC. It specifies CASSYDSFNEQFF. V is TRBV6-5 and J is TRBJ2-1; possibly TRBD1 for D (5 bases). The CDR3 loop spans 13 amino acids. Trimming took off 2 bases at V and 6 bases at J, with 8 bases between the two ends. CDR1 is MNHEY, CDR2 SVGAGI, per germline.

V is TRBV28 and J is TRBJ1-2; D remains unclear. V lost 3 bases to trimming and J lost 4 bases, with 9 bases between them. Germline V gene data show CDR1 as MDHEN and CDR2 as SYDVKM. The CDR3 runs to 13 residues. The CDR3 reads CASSLPSGYGYTF. The CDR3 DNA reads as TGTGCCAGCAGTTTGCCCTCAGGCTATGGCTACACCTTC.

The chain recombines TRBV12-2 with TRBJ2-3; the table's D call, TRBD2, has no DNA check behind it. TRBV12-2 is classified as a pseudogene. CDR3 length equals 16 residues. The CDR3 DNA reads as TGTGCAAGTCGCTTAGCGTGGACTCCCATTTCAGATACGCAGTATTTT. Translating it yields CASRLAWTPISDTQYF.